The sequence of this T cell receptor (beta chain) was determined in a study of sequential checkpoint blockade in melanoma. In this sample, this clone is medium-sized (0.01 to 0.1%). Trimming cost V 1 base and J 1 base; bases outside gene matches: 3. The CDR3 has 16 residues. The germline V gene has CDR1 SEHNR and CDR2 FQNEAQ (reference sequence). Method: immunoSEQ multiplex PCR; TCRdb's copy keeps in-frame clones and lacks some. The table has around 15,000 clones, over 50% seen once. Treatment meaning: randomized to nivolumab then ipilimumab (arm A) or the reverse (arm B). From thawed PBMCs, live CD3+CD8+ cells negative for CD19 and CD56 were sorted.

The gene calls are TRBV7-9 and TRBJ2-2, with TRBD1 matching over 7 bases. The receptor was derived from a human donor with melanoma. This sample comprised CD8+ T cells sorted from blood (inferred from file names), obtained from a patient given nivolumab and ipilimumab in sequence. The CDR3 loop is CASSLVNRGNTGELFF. CDR3 DNA sequence: TGTGCCAGCAGCTTAGTTAACAGGGGGAACACCGGGGAGCTGTTTTTT.